Presented here are 17 T cell receptor beta chains from one specimen sequenced in a study of graft-versus-host responses after intestinal transplantation. No antigen is known for these receptors. This table comes from immunoSEQ multiplex PCR, and its TCRdb copy is limited to in-frame clones, with some not included. The sample gives approximately 82,000 clones, approximately 95% of which show up once; around 1.1% is in the top ten. Sequencing was performed on unstimulated CD8+ T cells sorted from spleen or lymph node cells, taken before transplant. Receptors were obtained from a human donor who was the organ donor for an intestinal transplant.

This clone was seen only once. The rearrangement joins TRBV19 to TRBJ1-2; 12 bases line up with TRBD1. Germline CDR1 LNHDA, CDR2 SQIVND (reference sequence). The CDR3 spans 18 residues. With 7 bases clipped from V and 4 bases from J, the junction kept 16 bases outside the gene matches. This CDR3 is CASILHGTGGLAGYGYTF. CDR3 DNA: TGTGCCAGTATCCTCCACGGGACAGGGGGCCTTGCGGGCTATGGCTACACCTTC. The full variable domain, in which reference TRBV19 and TRBJ1-2 provide the parts outside the CDR3, is DGGITQSPKYLFRKEGQNVTLSCEQNLNHDAMYWYRQDPGQGLRLIYYSQIVNDFQKGDIAEGYSVSREKKESFPLTVTSAQKNPTAFYLCASILHGTGGLAGYGYTFGSGTRLTVV.

The chain employs TRBV18 and TRBJ2-1; D possibly corresponds to TRBD2 (5 bases). CDR3 length equals 14 residues. Germline CDR1 KGHSH, CDR2 LQKENI. With 4 bases removed from V and 7 bases from J, the gap between germline ends came to 14 bases. Written as DNA, the CDR3 is TGTGCCAGCTCACGGAGGCCCCCGTGGAATGAGCAGTTCTTC. Protein product: CASSRRPPWNEQFF.

The genes are TRBV7-9 and TRBJ1-1, with 8 bases fitting TRBD1. The CDR3 extends over 13 amino acids. CDR1 SEHNR and CDR2 FQNEAQ come from the germline V gene (reference sequence). Losses at the gene ends were 11 bases for V and 4 bases for J; bases not matched to a gene: 9. The CDR3 reads CAVGTGSRTEAFF. The CDR3, as DNA: TGTGCCGTCGGGACAGGATCGCGCACTGAAGCTTTCTTT.

The CDR3 region is CASSFKIAGGHYEQYF. Here the CDR3 DNA reads TGTGCCAGCAGCTTCAAAATAGCGGGAGGTCACTACGAGCAGTACTTC. The gene calls are TRBV5-4 and TRBJ2-5; the match to TRBD2 covers 10 bases. Near its end, the DNA agrees better with TRBJ2-7, so the J call may be wrong. The CDR3 loop spans 16 amino acids. Germline V gives CDR1 SGHNT, CDR2 YYREEE (reference sequence).

V usage is TRBV6-5 and J usage is TRBJ2-2, with unresolved D. CDR1 and CDR2 from the germline V gene are MNHEY and SVGAGI. The CDR3 has 16 residues. Between the trimmed V and J ends, which lost 0 bases and 3 bases, there was a span of 11 bases. The CDR3 is CASSYSSGSDTGELFF. The CDR3 nucleotides read TGTGCCAGCAGTTACTCGTCGGGTTCTGACACCGGGGAGCTGTTTTTT.

The chain joins TRBV6-1 to TRBJ2-2, with TRBD1 matching over 7 bases. V was pared by 6 bases and J by 2 bases, with 6 bases of the junction left unmatched. The CDR3 runs 15 residues. The V gene's germline CDR1 is MNHNS and CDR2 SASEGT. CDR3 DNA sequence: TGTGCCAGCAGCGACAGGGTCTATAACACCGGGGAGCTGTTTTTT. Translating it yields CASSDRVYNTGELFF.

The V gene is TRBV28, the J gene TRBJ2-7; a possible D gene is TRBD2 (6 bases). With 5 bases removed from V and 6 bases from J, the gap between germline ends came to 17 bases. Germline values: CDR1 MDHEN, CDR2 SYDVKM. The CDR3 is 14 residues long. DNA of the CDR3: TGTGCCAGCAGTCCGGGACTCTACCTCGGCGAGCAGTACTTC. Protein: CASSPGLYLGEQYF.

This clone was seen a few times. The chain has TRBV4-1 and TRBJ1-1, with a tentative D call TRBD1 (6 bases). The V end lost 8 bases, the J end lost 6 bases, and 16 bases lay between the germline ends. The CDR3 has 13 residues. Germline lookup yields CDR1 MGHRA and CDR2 YSYEKL. CDR3 in amino acids: CASGMQQGAEAFF. CDR3 bases: TGCGCCAGCGGCATGCAACAGGGCGCTGAAGCTTTCTTT.

This rearrangement joins TRBV11-2 to TRBJ2-1, with TRBD2 as a possible D gene (5 bases). The V and J ends lost 5 bases and 7 bases respectively, with 24 bases between them. CDR1 and CDR2 (germline): SGHAT, FQNNGV. The CDR3 covers 17 residues. In nucleotides, the CDR3 is TGTGCCAGCAGCACGGACCCTGCCGGACTCCCCACAAATGAGCAGTTCTTC. This gives the protein CASSTDPAGLPTNEQFF.

Concerning this clone: In the same sample, other DNA sequences code for this CDR3. The chain joins TRBV19 to TRBJ1-3; D unclear. CDR3 size: 15 residues. V was trimmed by 6 bases and J by 4 bases, leaving 16 bases between them. Germline V CDR1 and CDR2: LNHDA, SQIVND (reference sequence). The CDR3 region has the DNA TGTGCCAGTAGGATGTGGGAGACCTCCGGAAACACCATATATTTT. Translating it yields CASRMWETSGNTIYF.

The chain uses TRBV6-1 and TRBJ2-1, with no clear D. Germline V CDR1 and CDR2: MNHNS, SASEGT. CDR3 length: 11 amino acids. V lost 4 bases and J 5 bases, leaving 3 bases between the germline ends. CDR3 sequence reads: CASSVNNEQFF. The CDR3 nucleotides read TGTGCCAGCAGTGTCAACAATGAGCAGTTCTTC.

The chain uses TRBV27 and TRBJ1-1; TRBD1 is a possible D gene (6 bases). The V gene lost 2 bases and the J gene lost 4 bases, with 8 bases spanning the gap. Germline loops: CDR1 MNHEY, CDR2 SMNVEV (reference sequence). The CDR3 is made up of 13 amino acids. The CDR3 loop is CASSLRGGTEAFF. The CDR3 DNA reads as TGTGCCAGCAGTTTAAGGGGGGGCACTGAAGCTTTCTTT.

The CDR3 is CASSRLRWGRYGYTF. The CDR3 coding sequence is TGTGCCAGCAGCCGACTCAGGTGGGGCCGCTATGGCTACACCTTC. The chain has TRBV7-9 and TRBJ1-2, with D perhaps TRBD1 (5 bases). V lost 5 bases to trimming and J lost 4 bases, with 17 bases between them. Germline CDR1 SEHNR, CDR2 FQNEAQ (reference sequence). This CDR3 contains 15 residues.

The chain joins TRBV7-9 to TRBJ1-2, with D maybe TRBD1 (6 bases). Deletions cut 5 bases from V and 0 bases from J, with 10 bases between. Germline V gene data show CDR1 as SEHNR and CDR2 as FQNEAQ (reference sequence). This CDR3 is 14 amino acids long. The CDR3 nucleotides are TGTGCCAGCAGCCCGACAGGCACTAACTATGGCTACACCTTC. Amino acid sequence: CASSPTGTNYGYTF.

In nucleotides, the CDR3 is TGTGCCAGCAGACCTCTAGCGGGGGGGCCGCATGAGCAGTTCTTC. Translating gives CASRPLAGGPHEQFF. The chain couples TRBV6-1 to TRBJ2-1; 12 bases fit TRBD2. J gave up 8 bases and V 6 bases, and 8 bases lay outside the gene matches. This CDR3 comprises 15 residues. Germline values: CDR1 MNHNS, CDR2 SASEGT.

The chain uses TRBV19 and TRBJ2-7; 7 bases match TRBD1. Per the germline V gene, CDR1 is LNHDA and CDR2 is SQIVND (reference sequence). The trim removed 5 bases at V and 7 bases at J, leaving 14 bases unmatched. The length of the CDR3 is 15 residues. The CDR3 sequence: CASSPNPQGSGEQYF. The CDR3 bases are TGTGCCAGTAGTCCTAATCCACAGGGGTCGGGGGAGCAGTACTTC.

The chain joins TRBV2 to TRBJ2-7, with 14 bases lining up with TRBD2. This CDR3 comprises 17 residues. With V trimmed by 5 bases and J by 7 bases, 13 bases remained unmatched. Germline V CDR1 and CDR2: SNHLY, FYNNEI. The CDR3 DNA sequence: TGTGCCAGCAGTCTGGGACTAGCGGGGGCACTGTTTGGGGAGCAGTACTTC. Translating it yields CASSLGLAGALFGEQYF.